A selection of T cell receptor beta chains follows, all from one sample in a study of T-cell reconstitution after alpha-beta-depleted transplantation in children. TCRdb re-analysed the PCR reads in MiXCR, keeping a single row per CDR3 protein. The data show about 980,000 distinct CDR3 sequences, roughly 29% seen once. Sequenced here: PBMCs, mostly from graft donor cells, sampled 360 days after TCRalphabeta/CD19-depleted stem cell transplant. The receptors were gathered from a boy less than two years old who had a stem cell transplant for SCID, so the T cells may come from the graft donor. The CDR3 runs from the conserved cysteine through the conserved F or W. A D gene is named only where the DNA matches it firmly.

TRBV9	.	CASSVAPGREQFF
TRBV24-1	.	CATSEGHVNEQFF
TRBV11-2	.	CASSITRKTSAGQNTGELFF
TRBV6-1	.	CASSPPPAGENYEQYF
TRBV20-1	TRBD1	CSATGQINSPLHF
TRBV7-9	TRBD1	CASSPAPIQGTSYEQYF
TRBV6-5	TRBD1	CASSPWTGVQPQHF
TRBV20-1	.	CSAREGGGNQPQHF
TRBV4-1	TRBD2	CASSQTSGGLVEQYF
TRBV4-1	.	CASSQQRRNTGELFF
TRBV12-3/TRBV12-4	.	CASSFRDLYEQYF
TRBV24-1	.	CATSDLQAVSGNTIYF
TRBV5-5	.	CASSYVNRDEQYF
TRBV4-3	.	CASSQDRGGDGNEKLFF
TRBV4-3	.	CASSQESVEGGEQYF
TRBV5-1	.	CASSLSKGFRETQYF
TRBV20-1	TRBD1	CSARRVRGNEQYF
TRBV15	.	CATSMGPSSSYNEQFF
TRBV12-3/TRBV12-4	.	CASSTDGTGELFF
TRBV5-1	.	CASSLAQGMDTQYF
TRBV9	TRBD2	CASSVGIAGGPGETQYF
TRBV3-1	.	CASSQAGGWGYGYTF
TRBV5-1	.	CASSGSQETQYF
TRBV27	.	CASSLRRKSTDTQYF
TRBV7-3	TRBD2	CASSLRPAGGWSHEQFF
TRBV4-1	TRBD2	CGSSRPLFGGGNEQFF
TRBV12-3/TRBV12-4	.	CASSFYGSLNYGYTF
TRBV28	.	CASPLGGTGSGANVLTF